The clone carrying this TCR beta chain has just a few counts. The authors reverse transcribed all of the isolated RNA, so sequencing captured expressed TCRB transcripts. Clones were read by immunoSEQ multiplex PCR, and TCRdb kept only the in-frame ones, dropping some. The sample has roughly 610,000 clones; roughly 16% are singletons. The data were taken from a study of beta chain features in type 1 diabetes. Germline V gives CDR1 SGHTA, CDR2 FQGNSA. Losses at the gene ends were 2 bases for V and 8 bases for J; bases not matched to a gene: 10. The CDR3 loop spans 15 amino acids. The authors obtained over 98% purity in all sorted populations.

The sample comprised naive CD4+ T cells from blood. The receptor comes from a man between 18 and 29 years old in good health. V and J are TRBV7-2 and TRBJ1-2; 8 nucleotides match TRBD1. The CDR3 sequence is CASSLLSGGADGYTF. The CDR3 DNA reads TGTGCCAGCAGCTTACTATCAGGGGGCGCGGACGGCTACACCTTC.